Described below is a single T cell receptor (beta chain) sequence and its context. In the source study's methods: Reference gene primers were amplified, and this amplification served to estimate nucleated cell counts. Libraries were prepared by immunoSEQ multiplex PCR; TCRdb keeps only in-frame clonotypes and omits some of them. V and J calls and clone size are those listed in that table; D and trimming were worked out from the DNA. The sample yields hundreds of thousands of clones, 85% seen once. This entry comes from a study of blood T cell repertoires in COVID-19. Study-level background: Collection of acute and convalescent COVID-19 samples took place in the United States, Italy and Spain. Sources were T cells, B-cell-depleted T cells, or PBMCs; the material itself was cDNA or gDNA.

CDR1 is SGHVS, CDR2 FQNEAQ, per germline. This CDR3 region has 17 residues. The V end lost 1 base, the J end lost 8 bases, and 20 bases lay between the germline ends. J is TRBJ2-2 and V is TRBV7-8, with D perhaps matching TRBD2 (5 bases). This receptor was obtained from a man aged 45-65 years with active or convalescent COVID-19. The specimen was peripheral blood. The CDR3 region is CASSLGGDPQNRGELFF. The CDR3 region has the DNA TGTGCCAGCAGCTTAGGGGGAGACCCCCAAAACCGAGGGGAGCTGTTTTTT.